The sequence of this TCR beta chain was determined in a study of radiotherapy plus CTLA-4 blockade in lung cancer. The table came from immunoSEQ multiplex PCR; TCRdb's copy has only in-frame clones and leaves some out. Seen here are some 110,000 clones, roughly four fifths observed once, and the top ten hold about 3.3%. V dropped 1 base and J dropped 2; count of bases not matched to a gene: 16. CDR3 length equals 20 residues. Germline CDR1 reads LGHNA; CDR2 reads YSLEER. This chain links TRBV4-3 with TRBJ2-5; TRBD2 aligns across 10 bases. This receptor was obtained from a human donor with non-small cell lung cancer that progressed on radiotherapy plus ipilimumab. Some clones in this sample may be carry-over from other donors' samples. The sample was peripheral blood, taken from a patient treated with radiotherapy plus ipilimumab. The chain's CDR3 is CASSQVVSQGSLAGQETQYF. The DNA of the CDR3 is TGCGCCAGCAGCCAAGTAGTATCTCAGGGTTCACTAGCGGGGCAAGAGACCCAGTACTTC.